This TCR beta chain came from a study of blood T cell repertoires in COVID-19. Study overall: There were acute and convalescent COVID-19 samples, and they came from the United States, Italy and Spain. Sources were T cells, B-cell-depleted T cells, or PBMCs; the material itself was cDNA or gDNA.

In the original processing: Estimated nucleated cell counts came from reference gene primer amplification. Repertoires were generated with immunoSEQ multiplex PCR, while TCRdb's copy carries only in-frame clones and drops some. Clonal size and the V and J genes are those of that table, whereas D and trimming came from the DNA. The sample shows about 250,000 clones, approximately 88% of them seen only once. Enrolment of Seattle patients took place during active infection, and they were followed longitudinally. The length of the CDR3 is 13 residues. The germline V gene encodes CDR1 LNHDA and CDR2 SQIVND (reference sequence). The V end was cut by 4 bases, the J end by 3 bases, with 9 bases between.

This sequence joins TRBV19 and TRBJ2-5, with D unclear. The sequenced sample was peripheral blood. The sequence came from a woman in her 30s with COVID-19, enrolled during active disease. CDR3 bases: TGTGCCAGTAGTAATTTAGACAAAGAGACCCAGTACTTC. This codes for CASSNLDKETQYF.